A single sample gave rise to the 22 T cell receptor beta chains below, sequenced in a study of cytomegalovirus exposure and HLA in healthy donors. The PCR used 60 Vbeta and 13 Jbeta primers. This table comes from immunoSEQ multiplex PCR, and its TCRdb copy is limited to in-frame clones, with some not included. The table shows 100,000 to 150,000 clones, with 78% occurring only once. Sequenced material: PBMCs. The origin of the receptors is a man aged 25 to 45 in good health and CMV-seropositive.

The chain carries TRBV30 and TRBJ2-1; D is undetermined. This CDR3 region has 11 residues. The germline CDR1 and CDR2 sequences are GTSNPN and SVGIG (reference sequence). Trimming took 0 bases from V and 10 from J, leaving 7 bases between them. CDR3 region: CAWSVSSEQFF. CDR3 nucleotides: TGTGCCTGGAGTGTTAGTTCAGAGCAGTTCTTC.

Only one count was recorded for this clone. This rearrangement joins TRBV29-1 to TRBJ1-1, with D possibly being TRBD1 (5 bases). CDR1 is SQVTM and CDR2 is ANQGSEA in the germline V gene. This CDR3 region has 12 residues. Between the trimmed V and J ends, which lost 8 bases and 3 bases, there was a span of 13 bases. CDR3 bases: TGCAGCCTAAGAAGGGGTTACACTGAAGCTTTCTTT. Translated, it gives CSLRRGYTEAFF. The complete variable domain, with remaining parts taken from reference TRBV29-1 and TRBJ1-1, reads SAVISQKPSRDICQRGTSLTIQCQVDSQVTMMFWYRQQPGQSLTLIATANQGSEATYESGFVIDKFPISRPNLTFSTLTVSNMSPEDSSIYLCSLRRGYTEAFFGQGTRLTVV.

The count of this clone is one. This chain uses TRBV5-6 with TRBJ2-3; the D gene is possibly TRBD2 (6 bases). V lost 3 bases to trimming and J lost 0 bases, with 14 bases between them. Per germline, CDR1 SGHDT and CDR2 YYEEEE. This CDR3 has 16 residues. CDR3 DNA sequence: TGTGCCAGCAGCTCTACCTTAGCGGACAGCACAGATACGCAGTATTTT. Encoded protein: CASSSTLADSTDTQYF.

The rearrangement joins TRBV4-2 to TRBJ2-3; TRBD2 is a possible D gene (6 bases). Trimming left V 0 bases short and J 4 bases short, with 11 bases between. The germline V gene encodes CDR1 LGHNA and CDR2 YNFKEQ. The CDR3 has 15 residues. Here the CDR3 reads CASSQEASVPDTQYF. CDR3 coding DNA: TGTGCCAGCAGCCAAGAAGCTAGCGTGCCAGATACGCAGTATTTT.

CDR3 DNA sequence: TGTGCCAGCAGTTACTTCCCCCAGGGCTTCTCCTACGAGCAGTACTTC. Protein: CASSYFPQGFSYEQYF. The chain is built from TRBV6-5 and TRBJ2-7; tentative D call: TRBD1 (5 bases). Per the germline V gene, CDR1 is MNHEY and CDR2 is SVGAGI. Trimming pared 1 base from V and 0 bases from J, leaving 13 bases between. The CDR3 runs to 16 residues.

This chain joins TRBV20-1 and TRBJ2-7, with 11 bases aligning to TRBD1. The CDR3 sequence is 11 residues long. Germline V gene data show CDR1 as DFQATT and CDR2 as SNEGSKA (reference sequence). Here the CDR3 DNA reads TGCAGGGTTGGACAGGGGGCGGAGCAGTACTTC. Its protein product is CRVGQGAEQYF.

J is TRBJ2-1 and V is TRBV11-2; D gene unclear. The CDR3 has 12 residues. The V end lost 2 bases, the J end lost 7 bases, and 6 bases lay between the germline ends. CDR1 is SGHAT, CDR2 FQNNGV, per germline. The CDR3 spells CASSLRANEQFF. In DNA form, the CDR3 reads TGTGCCAGCAGCTTACGAGCGAATGAGCAGTTCTTC.

This clone was seen more than once but under ten times. This rearrangement joins TRBV5-1 to TRBJ2-1, with D possibly matching TRBD1 (5 bases). Trimming left V 0 bases short and J 3 bases short, with 7 bases between. Germline V gene data show CDR1 as SGHRS and CDR2 as YFSETQ. The CDR3 has 14 amino acids. For the CDR3, the DNA is TGCGCCAGCAGCTTGGGGGGCTACTACAATGAGCAGTTCTTC. This encodes CASSLGGYYNEQFF. The entire variable domain, with the rest obtained from reference TRBV5-1 and TRBJ2-1, is as follows: KAGVTQTPRYLIKTRGQQVTLSCSPISGHRSVSWYQQTPGQGLQFLFEYFSETQRNKGNFPGRFSGRQFSNSRSEMNVSTLELGDSALYLCASSLGGYYNEQFFGPGTRLTVL.

This clone came up a few times. This chain uses TRBV27 with TRBJ2-3; 11 bases line up with TRBD2. This CDR3 is 15 amino acids long. CDR1 is MNHEY, CDR2 SMNVEV, per germline (reference sequence). The J segment lost 8 bases and the V segment lost 7 bases, leaving 11 bases of the junction unmatched. The CDR3 sequence is CASISGTSGAGTQYF. CDR3 in DNA: TGTGCCAGCATCTCCGGGACTAGCGGTGCGGGTACGCAGTATTTT.

J is TRBJ2-3 and V is TRBV5-4; 8 nucleotides match TRBD2. CDR3 length: 16 residues. The germline V gene has CDR1 SGHNT and CDR2 YYREEE (reference sequence). V trimming: 6 bases; J trimming: 2 bases; junction bases outside the gene matches: 11. CDR3 protein: CASIPGGGRPTDTQYF. CDR3 nucleotide sequence: TGTGCCAGCATCCCGGGTGGCGGGAGGCCCACAGATACGCAGTATTTT.

This clone occurred a few times. This chain links TRBV6-5 with TRBJ1-4; D not resolved. Germline V gene lookup returns CDR1 MNHEY and CDR2 SVGAGI. This CDR3 comprises 15 residues. V shed 6 bases and J shed 0 bases, with 11 bases lying between them. The CDR3 DNA sequence: TGTGCCAGCAGCCCCGGGTGGGCAACTAATGAAAAACTGTTTTTT. It encodes CASSPGWATNEKLFF.

This chain connects TRBV5-1 to TRBJ2-3; a weak D match, TRBD2 (5 bases). V was clipped by 0 bases and J by 2 bases, with 7 bases between them. The CDR3 spans 14 residues. Germline CDR1 SGHRS, CDR2 YFSETQ. CDR3 protein: CASSLGLLTDTQYF. CDR3 nucleotides: TGCGCCAGCAGCTTGGGACTACTCACAGATACGCAGTATTTT.

The V and J genes are TRBV5-6 and TRBJ2-5; unclear D gene. CDR3 length: 12 amino acids. Trimming took 0 bases from V and 4 from J, leaving 4 bases between them. Germline CDR1 is SGHDT and CDR2 is YYEEEE. This CDR3 is CASSLARETQYF. DNA of the CDR3: TGTGCCAGCAGCTTGGCTAGAGAGACCCAGTACTTC.

This chain connects TRBV7-2 to TRBJ2-2; a possible D gene is TRBD1 (5 bases). In germline, CDR1 is SGHTA, CDR2 FQGNSA. The length of the CDR3 is 15 residues. V was cut by 4 bases and J by 0 bases, with 9 bases left in between. The CDR3 nucleotides read TGTGCCAGCAGCTCCAGGGCCGCGAACACCGGGGAGCTGTTTTTT. Its translation is CASSSRAANTGELFF.

The rearrangement links TRBV7-2 to TRBJ1-2; D not certain. The ends were cut back, 7 bases at V and 4 bases at J, with 16 bases in the middle. The CDR3 extends over 14 amino acids. Germline V lookup: CDR1 SGHTA, CDR2 FQGNSA. The CDR3 reads CASTLEAAVYGYTF. The DNA for the CDR3 is TGTGCCAGCACCCTAGAGGCAGCGGTCTATGGCTACACCTTC.

This chain joins TRBV27 and TRBJ2-2; 10 bases agree with TRBD2. With 6 bases clipped from V and 3 bases from J, the junction kept 4 bases outside the gene matches. The CDR3 is made up of 15 amino acids. Germline V gives CDR1 MNHEY, CDR2 SMNVEV (reference sequence). The CDR3 DNA reads as TGTGCCAGCAGGAGCGGGGGGGGTTACACCGGGGAGCTGTTTTTT. It encodes CASRSGGGYTGELFF.

In its sample, this clone was seen a few times. The chain has TRBV30 and TRBJ2-3, with D possibly being TRBD2 (7 bases). CDR1 and CDR2 (germline): GTSNPN, SVGIG (reference sequence). This CDR3 spans 15 amino acids. The V end was cut by 4 bases, the J end by 5 bases, with 19 bases between. CDR3 in amino acids: CAWNGVGGRVDTQYF. For the CDR3, the DNA is TGTGCCTGGAATGGGGTCGGGGGGCGTGTAGATACGCAGTATTTT.

This clone was seen a few times. J is TRBJ1-5 and V is TRBV6-5; D is unresolved. This CDR3 region has 13 residues. Trimming took off 4 bases at V and 9 bases at J, with 13 bases between the two ends. The germline V gene has CDR1 MNHEY and CDR2 SVGAGI. CDR3 nucleotides: TGTGCCAGCAGTTTTCCTAGTGTTAGGCCCCAGCATTTT. Translation gives CASSFPSVRPQHF.

The count of this clone is one. The chain combines TRBV5-1 with TRBJ2-2, with 9 bases that match TRBD2. The germline gives CDR1 SGHRS, CDR2 YFSETQ. Trimming at V came to 3 bases and at J to 6 bases, leaving 6 bases not matched to a gene. CDR3 size: 15 residues. The chain's CDR3 is CASSSLAGVSGELFF. In nucleotides, the CDR3 is TGCGCCAGCAGCTCCTTAGCGGGAGTGTCCGGGGAGCTGTTTTTT. The whole variable domain, filled in from reference TRBV5-1 and TRBJ2-2, reads KAGVTQTPRYLIKTRGQQVTLSCSPISGHRSVSWYQQTPGQGLQFLFEYFSETQRNKGNFPGRFSGRQFSNSRSEMNVSTLELGDSALYLCASSSLAGVSGELFFGEGSRLTVL.

DNA for the CDR3: TGCAGCCTTAGTATGACAGGGGGCCTCGAAAAACTGTTTTTT. It yields the protein CSLSMTGGLEKLFF. This chain connects TRBV29-1 to TRBJ1-4, with 10 bases identical to TRBD1. The CDR3 extends over 14 amino acids. V was pared by 8 bases and J by 8 bases, with 11 bases of the junction left unmatched. Germline CDR1 is SQVTM and CDR2 is ANQGSEA.

This clone came up a few times. V gene TRBV7-2 combines with J gene TRBJ1-4; D call uncertain. The CDR3 is 16 residues long. Germline V gives CDR1 SGHTA, CDR2 FQGNSA. The V and J ends lost 5 bases and 1 base respectively, with 14 bases between them. This chain's CDR3 is CASSTHGGVTNEKLFF. CDR3 bases: TGTGCCAGCAGCACCCATGGCGGGGTAACTAATGAAAAACTGTTTTTT.

The chain recombines TRBV11-2 with TRBJ1-3; 8 bases match TRBD1. The junction had 10 bases not matched to a gene; V was cut back by 5 bases and J by 4 bases. This CDR3 comprises 16 residues. Germline-derived CDR1 and CDR2 are SGHAT and FQNNGV. The CDR3 is CASSESQGARGNTIYF. For the CDR3, the DNA is TGTGCCAGCAGCGAAAGCCAGGGGGCGCGAGGAAACACCATATATTTT. The whole variable domain, remainder taken from reference TRBV11-2 and TRBJ1-3, is EAGVAQSPRYKIIEKRQSVAFWCNPISGHATLYWYQQILGQGPKLLIQFQNNGVVDDSQLPKDRFSAERLKGVDSTLKIQPAKLEDSAVYLCASSESQGARGNTIYFGEGSWLTVV.